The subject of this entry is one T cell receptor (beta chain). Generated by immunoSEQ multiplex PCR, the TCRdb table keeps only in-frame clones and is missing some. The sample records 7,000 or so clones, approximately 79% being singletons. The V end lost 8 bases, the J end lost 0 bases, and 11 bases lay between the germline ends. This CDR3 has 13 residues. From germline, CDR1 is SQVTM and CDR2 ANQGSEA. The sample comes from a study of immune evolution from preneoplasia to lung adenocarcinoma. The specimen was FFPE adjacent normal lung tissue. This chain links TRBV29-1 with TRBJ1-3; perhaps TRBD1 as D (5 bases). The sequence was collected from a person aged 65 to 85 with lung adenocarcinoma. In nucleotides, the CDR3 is TGCAGCTTCAAGGACAACTCTGGAAACACCATATATTTT. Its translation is CSFKDNSGNTIYF.